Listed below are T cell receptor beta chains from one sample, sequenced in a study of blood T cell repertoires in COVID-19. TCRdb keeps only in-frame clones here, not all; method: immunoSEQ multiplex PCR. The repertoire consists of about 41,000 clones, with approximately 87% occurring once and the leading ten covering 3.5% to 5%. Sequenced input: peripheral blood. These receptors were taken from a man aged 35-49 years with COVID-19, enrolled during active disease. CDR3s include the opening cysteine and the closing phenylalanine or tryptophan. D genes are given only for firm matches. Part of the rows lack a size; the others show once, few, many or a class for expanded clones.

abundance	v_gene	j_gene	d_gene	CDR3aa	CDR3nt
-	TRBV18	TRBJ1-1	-	CASSGGSNTEAFF	TGTGCCAGCTCAGGAGGGTCGAACACTGAAGCTTTCTTT
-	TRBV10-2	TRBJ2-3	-	CASSPRENTQYF	TGCGCCAGCAGCCCGAGGGAAAATACGCAGTATTTT
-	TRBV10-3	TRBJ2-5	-	CAISEDNQETQYF	TGTGCCATCAGTGAGGACAACCAAGAGACCCAGTACTTC
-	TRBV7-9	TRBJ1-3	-	CASSPQGNTIYF	TGTGCCAGCAGCCCGCAGGGAAACACCATATATTTT
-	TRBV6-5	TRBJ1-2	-	CASSYGEGQHYGYTF	TGTGCCAGCAGTTACGGAGAGGGCCAGCACTATGGCTACACCTTC
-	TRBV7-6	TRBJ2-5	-	CASSLVVGRDLATQYF	TGTGCCAGCAGCTTAGTTGTCGGGAGAGACCTGGCGACCCAGTACTTC
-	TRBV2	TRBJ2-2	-	CASRSGFTGELFF	TGTGCCAGCAGATCGGGGTTCACCGGGGAGCTGTTTTTT
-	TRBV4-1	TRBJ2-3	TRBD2	CASSLSGGPSTDTQYF	TGCGCCAGCAGCCTTAGCGGGGGCCCTAGCACAGATACGCAGTATTTT
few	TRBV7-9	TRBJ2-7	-	CASSSFQGEQYF	TGTGCCAGCAGCTCCTTCCAGGGGGAGCAGTACTTC
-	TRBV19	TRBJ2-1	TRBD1	CASRLTGNNEQFF	TGTGCCAGTAGGCTGACAGGGAACAATGAGCAGTTCTTC
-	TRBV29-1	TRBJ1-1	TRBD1	CSAERLDRVGTEAFF	TGCAGCGCTGAAAGATTAGACAGGGTTGGCACTGAAGCTTTCTTT
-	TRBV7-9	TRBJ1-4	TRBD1	CASSLQGSSEKLFF	TGTGCCAGCAGCCTACAGGGGTCGAGTGAAAAACTGTTTTTT
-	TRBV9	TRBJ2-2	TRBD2	CASSVAAGANTGELFF	TGTGCCAGCAGCGTGGCAGCGGGGGCAAACACCGGGGAGCTGTTTTTT
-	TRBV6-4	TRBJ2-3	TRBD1	CASSDGTGGTDTQYF	TGTGCCAGCAGTGACGGGACAGGGGGCACAGATACGCAGTATTTT
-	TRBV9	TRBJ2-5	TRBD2	CASSAGLAEETQYF	TGTGCCAGCAGCGCCGGACTAGCGGAGGAGACCCAGTACTTC
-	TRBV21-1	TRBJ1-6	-	CASSKAAWRGHYNSPLHF	TGTGCCAGCAGCAAAGCCGCATGGAGAGGGCACTATAATTCACCCCTCCACTTT
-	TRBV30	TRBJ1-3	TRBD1	CAWRGTVSGNTIYF	TGTGCCTGGAGGGGGACAGTCTCTGGAAACACCATATATTTT
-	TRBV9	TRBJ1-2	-	CASRRDSGPYGYTF	TGTGCCAGCAGGAGAGATTCAGGCCCCTATGGCTACACCTTC
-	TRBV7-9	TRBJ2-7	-	CASSPEDSYEQYF	TGTGCCAGCAGCCCAGAGGACAGCTACGAGCAGTACTTC
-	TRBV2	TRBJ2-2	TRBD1	CASNRPVSPGQGNSGELFF	TGTGCCAGCAATCGACCGGTTTCCCCCGGACAGGGCAACTCCGGGGAGCTGTTTTTT
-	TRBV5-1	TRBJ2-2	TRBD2	CASSLLSASGNTGELFF	TGCGCCAGCAGCCTCTTGTCGGCTAGCGGCAACACCGGGGAGCTGTTTTTT
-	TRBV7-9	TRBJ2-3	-	CASGDPFSGGAGDTQYF	TGTGCCAGCGGGGACCCTTTTTCTGGGGGGGCCGGAGATACGCAGTATTTT
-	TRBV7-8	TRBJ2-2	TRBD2	CASSLTGTSGLTGELFF	TGTGCCAGCAGCTTAACCGGGACTAGCGGGCTTACCGGGGAGCTGTTTTTT
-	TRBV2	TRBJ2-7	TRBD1	CASSVDAARTGYEQYF	TGTGCCAGCAGTGTTGACGCCGCTAGGACAGGCTACGAGCAGTACTTC
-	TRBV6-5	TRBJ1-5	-	CASSYSGSGQPQHF	TGTGCCAGCAGTTACTCCGGCTCGGGGCAGCCCCAGCATTTT
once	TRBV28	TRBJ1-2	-	CASSLGTRRYGYTF	TGTGCCAGCAGTTTGGGCACAAGAAGGTATGGCTACACCTTC
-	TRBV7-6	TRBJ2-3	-	CASSLKEGTAQNF	TGTGCCAGCAGCTTAAAGGAGGGGACGGCCCAGAATTTT
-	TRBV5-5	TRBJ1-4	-	CASSWQDEKLFF	TGTGCCAGCAGCTGGCAGGATGAAAAACTGTTTTTT
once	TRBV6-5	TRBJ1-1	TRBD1	CASSSPGGVTEAFF	TGTGCCAGCAGTTCCCCAGGGGGTGTAACTGAAGCTTTCTTT
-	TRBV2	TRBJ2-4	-	CASREDSGTNIQYF	TGTGCCAGCAGGGAAGACAGTGGAACAAACATTCAGTACTTC
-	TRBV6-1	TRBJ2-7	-	CASSEYGGPKYEQYF	TGTGCCAGCAGTGAATACGGGGGGCCCAAGTACGAGCAGTACTTC
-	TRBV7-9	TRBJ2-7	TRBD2	CASSLVTSGRTHEQYF	TGTGCCAGCAGCTTAGTAACTAGCGGGAGGACCCACGAGCAGTACTTC
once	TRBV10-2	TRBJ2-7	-	CASRDISSYEQYF	TGCGCCAGCCGGGACATTAGCTCCTACGAGCAGTACTTC
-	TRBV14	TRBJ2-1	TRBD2	CASIKPTSGAYNEQFF	TGTGCCAGCATCAAACCGACTAGCGGGGCCTACAATGAGCAGTTCTTC
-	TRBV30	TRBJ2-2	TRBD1	CAWVWSGTATNTGELFF	TGTGCCTGGGTCTGGTCCGGGACAGCTACTAACACCGGGGAGCTGTTTTTT
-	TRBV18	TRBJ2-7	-	CASSPTSSYEQYF	TGTGCCAGCTCACCCACGAGCTCCTACGAGCAGTACTTC
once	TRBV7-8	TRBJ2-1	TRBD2	CASSFLAGGINEQFF	TGTGCCAGCAGCTTCCTAGCGGGGGGAATAAATGAGCAGTTCTTC
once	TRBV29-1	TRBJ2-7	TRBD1	CSVETGTGGSYEQYF	TGCAGCGTCGAAACCGGGACAGGGGGCTCCTACGAGCAGTACTTC
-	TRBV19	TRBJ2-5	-	CASSATLQETQYF	TGTGCCAGTAGTGCGACTCTCCAAGAGACCCAGTACTTC
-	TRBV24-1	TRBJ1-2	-	CATSDRYRDDYGYTF	TGTGCCACCAGTGATCGGTACAGGGATGACTATGGCTACACCTTC
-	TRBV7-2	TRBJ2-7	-	CASSTSSYEQYF	TGTGCCAGCAGCACTAGCTCCTACGAGCAGTACTTC
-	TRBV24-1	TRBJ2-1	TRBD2	CATASGVGGEQFF	TGTGCCACGGCTAGCGGGGTTGGGGGTGAGCAGTTCTTC
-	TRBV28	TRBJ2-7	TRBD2	CASSFAGTTYEQYF	TGTGCCAGCAGTTTCGCGGGGACTACCTACGAGCAGTACTTC
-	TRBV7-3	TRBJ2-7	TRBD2	CASSLTGLGHEQYF	TGTGCCAGCAGCTTAACGGGACTAGGACACGAGCAGTACTTC
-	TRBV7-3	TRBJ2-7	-	CASSLMGGYFGLAEGSYEQYF	TGTGCCAGCAGCTTAATGGGGGGCTACTTTGGGCTAGCGGAGGGTTCCTACGAGCAGTACTTC
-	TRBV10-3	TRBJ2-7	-	CAITPGLVDRKQYF	TGTGCCATCACCCCGGGACTTGTAGACCGAAAGCAGTACTTC
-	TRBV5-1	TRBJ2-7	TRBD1	CASSWGQSYEQYF	TGCGCCAGCAGCTGGGGACAGTCCTACGAGCAGTACTTC
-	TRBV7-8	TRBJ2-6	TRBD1	CASSVSGTGVAGANVLTF	TGTGCCAGCAGCGTATCCGGGACAGGAGTGGCGGGGGCCAACGTCCTGACTTTC
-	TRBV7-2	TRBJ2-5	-	CASSLNSLETQYF	TGTGCCAGCAGCTTAAATAGCTTGGAGACCCAGTACTTC
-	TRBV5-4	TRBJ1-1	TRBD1	CASSLVAGGWSTEAFF	TGTGCCAGCAGCTTGGTGGCAGGGGGCTGGAGCACTGAAGCTTTCTTT
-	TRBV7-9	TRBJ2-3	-	CASRQSGGTDTQYF	TGTGCCAGCAGACAATCAGGGGGCACAGATACGCAGTATTTT
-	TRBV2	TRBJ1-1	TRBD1	CASSLGQGASETEAFF	TGTGCCAGCAGCTTGGGACAGGGGGCTTCGGAAACTGAAGCTTTCTTT
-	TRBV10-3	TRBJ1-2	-	CAISEMIGGQGKGYTF	TGTGCCATCAGTGAGATGATTGGTGGCCAGGGGAAGGGCTACACCTTC
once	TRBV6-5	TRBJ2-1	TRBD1	CASSEGAWEQFF	TGTGCCAGCTCAGAGGGGGCCTGGGAGCAGTTCTTC
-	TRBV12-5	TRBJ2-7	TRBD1	CASGSGRDRVLFRYF	TGTGCTAGTGGTTCGGGCCGGGACAGGGTTCTTTTTCGGTACTTC
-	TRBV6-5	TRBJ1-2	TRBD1	CASTWDSSYGYTF	TGTGCCAGCACCTGGGACAGCAGTTATGGCTACACCTTC
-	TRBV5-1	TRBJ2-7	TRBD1	CASSLGQGANEQYF	TGCGCCAGCAGCTTGGGGCAGGGGGCAAACGAGCAGTACTTC
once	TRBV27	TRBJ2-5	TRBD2	CASSLGGREVETQYF	TGTGCCAGCAGTTTAGGTGGGAGGGAGGTAGAGACCCAGTACTTC
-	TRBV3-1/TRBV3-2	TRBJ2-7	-	CASSQEEGRNSKQYF	TGTGCCAGCAGCCAAGAGGAGGGGAGAAATAGTAAGCAGTACTTC